This TCR beta chain derives from a study of OX40 agonist ivuxolimab in advanced cancers. As for the study in general: Ivuxolimab is a fully human IgG2 antibody that activates OX40 (CD134). Ivuxolimab was delivered to patients intravenously every 2 weeks at doses spanning 0.01 to 10 mg/kg. Study results and caveats: With doses of 0.1 to 3.0 mg/kg, CD4+ and CD8+ blood T cells had undergone clonal expansion by week 6.

Samples of blood were obtained at baseline, on cycle 4 day 1, and on cycle 7 day 1. The CDR3 sequence is 15 residues long. Trimming shortened V by 2 bases and J by 2 bases, and 10 bases separated the two germline ends. Germline lookup yields CDR1 LNHNV and CDR2 YYDKDF (reference sequence). The method was immunoSEQ multiplex PCR; TCRdb's version includes in-frame clones alone and lacks a portion of them. The sample lists about 20,000 clones, approximately 85% seen once, with approximately 3% in the top ten. A word on this clone: What it recognizes is unknown.

The receptor's source is an adult with an advanced solid tumor such as melanoma, head and neck, liver or kidney cancer. The rearrangement links TRBV15 to TRBJ1-3, with D possibly matching TRBD1 (5 bases). Source: CD4+ or CD8+ T cells sorted from blood, taken in a trial of the OX40 agonist ivuxolimab. The chain's CDR3 is CATSRRGNAGNTIYF. The CDR3 DNA reads TGTGCCACCAGCAGACGGGGGAACGCTGGAAACACCATATATTTT.